This TCR beta chain was identified during a study of blood T cell repertoires in COVID-19. Study at large: Researchers got acute and convalescent COVID-19 samples from the United States, Italy and Spain.

The CDR3 is 12 amino acids. The ends were cut back, 4 bases at V and 8 bases at J, with 6 bases in the middle. TCRdb's table, derived via immunoSEQ multiplex PCR, lists solely in-frame clones and lacks some. The table lists around 160,000 clones, roughly 76% of them singletons. This chain joins TRBV12-3 or TRBV12-4 and TRBJ1-6; the D gene is possibly TRBD1 (6 bases). This clonotype was obtained from a human donor with acute or convalescent COVID-19. The donor label of this sample is uncertain. Sequenced input: peripheral blood. Here the CDR3 reads CASSYRDSPLHF. CDR3 DNA: TGTGCCAGCAGTTACAGGGATTCACCCCTCCACTTT.